This T cell receptor (beta chain) stems from a study of response to subunit inactivated influenza vaccine. Concerning this clonotype itself: The antigen remains undetermined.

TCRdb reprocessed the RT-PCR reads via MiXCR and lists one record per CDR3 protein. The data hold under 950,000 distinct CDR3 sequences, with 20% to 25% observed a single time. V gave up 3 bases and J gave up 4 bases, with 16 bases separating them. Per the germline V gene, CDR1 is LGHDT and CDR2 is YNNKEL (reference sequence). The CDR3 has 15 residues. Study-wide results and caveats: There was a suggestion from the authors that each seasonal influenza vaccination recruits few new T cells.

Here the sequenced sample was PBMCs from blood, taken less than 6 days after vaccination. The sequence was collected from a man aged 50 to 59 who received an inactivated influenza vaccine. The chain links TRBV3-1 to TRBJ2-7; the D gene is possibly TRBD2 (5 bases). CDR3 DNA sequence: TGTGCCAGCAGCCACCAGTCGGGGATTTGGTACGAGCAGTACTTC. Protein: CASSHQSGIWYEQYF.